A selection of T cell receptor beta chains follows, all from one sample in a study of shared clonotypes between healthy human individuals. Clones were read by immunoSEQ multiplex PCR, and TCRdb kept only the in-frame ones, dropping some. This sample has 2 million to 2.5 million clones, with around 93% found just once. Sequenced material: naive CD8+ T cells from PBMCs. All receptors derive from a man aged 18 to 35 in good health. Some clones in this sample may be carry-over from other donors' samples. The CDR3 runs from the conserved cysteine through the conserved F or W.

v_call	j_call	cdr3_aa
TRBV6-5	TRBJ2-7	CASSSSWTSGRYEQYF
TRBV15	TRBJ1-3	CATSRDGDSGNTIYF
TRBV7-3	TRBJ1-2	CASSSLTGQATTF
TRBV4-3	TRBJ2-1	CASSKERASGNEQFF
TRBV12-5	TRBJ2-1	CASGLATSGRETYNEQFF
TRBV30	TRBJ2-1	CAWSVLRGSYNEQFF
TRBV5-1	TRBJ1-1	CASSLGGENTEAFF
TRBV15	TRBJ2-7	CATSNPRTGKSYEQYF
TRBV28	TRBJ1-2	CASRPQSSTRGYTF
TRBV9	TRBJ2-2	CASSERGSNTGELFF
TRBV4-1	TRBJ2-1	CASSQVGRGNEQFF
TRBV6-6	TRBJ1-1	CASSYIVAETAFF
TRBV5-8	TRBJ2-7	CASTPTEQPYEQYF
TRBV5-1	TRBJ2-7	CASRDGWGEQYF
TRBV9	TRBJ1-2	CASSVARTGFGYGYTF
TRBV11-2	TRBJ2-1	CASSFTSGIDEQFF
TRBV27	TRBJ2-7	CASSLGGGPYEQYF
TRBV11-2	TRBJ2-2	CASSVWDGPLGTGELFF
TRBV27	TRBJ2-7	CASSLVRDNYEQYF
TRBV27	TRBJ1-2	CASSYGLAYGYTF
TRBV2	TRBJ2-7	CASPGLAGLEQYF
TRBV28	TRBJ1-1	CASKVAYPDREAFF
TRBV9	TRBJ2-2	CASSFAGANTGELFF
TRBV7-9	TRBJ2-1	CASSPGLVSYNEQFF
TRBV7-6	TRBJ2-1	CASSLLTIASANSYNEQFF
TRBV15	TRBJ2-3	CATSRDLISAHARGGTDTQYF
TRBV11-2	TRBJ1-1	CASTQDTGDTEAFF
TRBV28	TRBJ2-2	CASSRDRNTGELFF
TRBV10-1	TRBJ2-7	CASSEGLATNEQYF
TRBV5-4	TRBJ2-5	CASSREAEETQYF
TRBV2	TRBJ2-7	CASGTYEQYF
TRBV4-1	TRBJ2-7	CASSQDRGELAGLYEQYF
TRBV15	TRBJ2-2	CATSVGLTNTGELFF
TRBV7-8	TRBJ2-3	CASSSSSANTDTQYF
TRBV9	TRBJ2-7	CASSVGSLAGYEQYF
TRBV11-2	TRBJ2-7	CASSPPEASGSYEQYF
TRBV2	TRBJ2-5	CALSERGTETQYF
TRBV9	TRBJ2-7	CASSVGELYEQYF
TRBV28	TRBJ1-1	CASSLDGGVNTEAFF
TRBV6-4	TRBJ1-5	CASISQPQHF